The present T cell receptor (beta chain) was sequenced within a study of identical twins. TCRdb ran MiXCR on the 5' RACE reads and lists one entry per CDR3 protein. The table shows some 570,000 distinct CDR3 sequences, with more than 20% occurring only once. Germline CDR1 ENHRY, CDR2 SYGVKD. The ends lost 5 bases at V and 4 bases at J; junction bases unmatched: 4. This CDR3 has 14 amino acids. Another study also made use of these data, one on yellow fever vaccine responses in identical twins.

The chain uses TRBV10-3 and TRBJ2-5, with 10 bases that match TRBD2. This TCR came from a woman aged 18-35 years in good health. Sequencing was done on a sample of CD4+ T cells sorted from blood. CDR3 region: CAISSGGAGETQYF. CDR3 DNA: TGTGCCATCAGTAGCGGGGGGGCCGGAGAGACCCAGTACTTC.